Below are 12 T cell receptor beta chains sequenced from a single sample in a study of Ad26.COV2.S vaccination and SARS-CoV-2 variants. The data were produced by immunoSEQ multiplex PCR, yet TCRdb's version contains in-frame clones alone and is incomplete. The table lists 400,000 to 450,000 clones, approximately 92% of them singletons. Treatment here: approximately 18 received Ad26.COV2.S at low or high dose, single or two shots; about 5 received placebo; per-sample allocation not given. Sampling occurred on day 63 after the first vaccine or placebo injection. Sequencing was performed on peripheral blood, taken in a trial of Ad26.COV2.S vaccine versus placebo. These receptors all come from a person between 18 and 59 years old who received the Ad26.COV2.S COVID-19 vaccine or a placebo.

The V gene is TRBV7-6, the J gene TRBJ1-4; D call uncertain. In germline, CDR1 is SGHVS, CDR2 FNYEAQ. The CDR3 sequence is 15 residues long. Trimming took off 8 bases at V and 5 bases at J, with 18 bases between the two ends. The CDR3 sequence is CASSLIGAGNEKLFF. The DNA for the CDR3 is TGTGCCAGCTCCCTGATAGGAGCCGGGAATGAAAAACTGTTTTTT.

In the case of this clone: The same CDR3 arises from other DNA sequences in this sample as well. This chain uses TRBV4-3 with TRBJ1-6; a possible D gene is TRBD1 (5 bases). This CDR3 contains 13 residues. Germline CDR1 LGHNA, CDR2 YSLEER. Trimming stripped 0 bases from V and 10 bases from J, with 7 bases between. For the CDR3, the DNA is TGCGCCAGCAGCCAAGATCGGGGCTCACCCCTCCACTTT. This sequence encodes CASSQDRGSPLHF.

V gene TRBV19 combines with J gene TRBJ2-1; D call uncertain. Germline CDR1 is LNHDA and CDR2 is SQIVND (reference sequence). V was clipped by 5 bases and J by 4 bases, with 15 bases between them. This CDR3 is built from 15 residues. This chain's CDR3 is CASSLLHLGYNEQFF. The DNA of the CDR3 is TGTGCCAGTAGTTTACTCCACCTGGGATACAATGAGCAGTTCTTC.

The chain recombines TRBV13 with TRBJ1-2, with D uncertain. Per germline, CDR1 PRHDT and CDR2 FYEKMQ (reference sequence). The CDR3 is made up of 14 amino acids. The V and J ends lost 6 bases and 0 bases respectively, with 11 bases between them. CDR3 sequence reads: CASSPGPANYGYTF. CDR3 in DNA: TGTGCCAGCAGTCCGGGCCCGGCTAACTATGGCTACACCTTC.

This chain links TRBV7-8 with TRBJ2-7, with a weak D call TRBD1 (5 bases). V was clipped by 2 bases and J by 3 bases, with 11 bases between them. The V gene's germline CDR1 is SGHVS and CDR2 FQNEAQ. The CDR3 is 14 residues long. CDR3 protein: CASSLTARDYEQYF. The CDR3 nucleotides read TGTGCCAGCAGCTTAACCGCCAGGGACTACGAGCAGTACTTC.

The table lists this clone with a few counts. The chain links TRBV18 to TRBJ1-1, with D perhaps matching TRBD1 (5 bases). The germline CDR1 and CDR2 sequences are KGHSH and LQKENI. The CDR3 covers 14 residues. The germline V and J ends were trimmed by 5 bases and 5 bases, with 15 bases remaining between them. CDR3 DNA: TGTGCCAGCTCAGCACTTAGGGGTTTTACTGAAGCTTTCTTT. It specifies CASSALRGFTEAFF.

J is TRBJ1-4 and V is TRBV7-9; maybe TRBD1 (6 bases). Germline values: CDR1 SEHNR, CDR2 FQNEAQ (reference sequence). The CDR3 totals 16 residues. With 5 bases removed from V and 8 bases from J, the gap between germline ends came to 21 bases. In DNA, the CDR3 is TGTGCCAGCAGCGGAGGCGGGGGGGCAGTTAGGGAAAAACTGTTTTTT. This translates into CASSGGGGAVREKLFF.

The gene calls are TRBV7-9 and TRBJ1-2; TRBD1 matches 7 bases. V shed 6 bases and J 4 bases; nucleotides not matched to a gene: 8. Germline V gene sequence: CDR1 SEHNR, CDR2 FQNEAQ (reference sequence). The CDR3 consists of 14 residues. In DNA, the CDR3 is TGTGCCAGCAGTCGAACCCGGGACAGCTATGGCTACACCTTC. Translated: CASSRTRDSYGYTF.

The J gene is TRBJ2-1, the V gene TRBV4-1; the D gene is possibly TRBD2 (5 bases). The CDR3 contains 16 residues. The germline gives CDR1 MGHRA, CDR2 YSYEKL. Trimming shortened V by 3 bases and J by 0 bases, and 12 bases separated the two germline ends. The DNA for the CDR3 is TGCGCCAGCAGCCAGGCCTCGGGGAGCTCCTACAATGAGCAGTTCTTC. It translates to CASSQASGSSYNEQFF.

This chain connects TRBV30 to TRBJ2-7; 7 positions agree with TRBD2. The CDR3 runs 12 residues. V lost 4 bases, J lost 4 bases, and 4 bases stayed unmatched. CDR1 is GTSNPN and CDR2 is SVGIG in the germline V gene (reference sequence). CDR3 sequence reads: CAWTDGGYEQYF. Written as DNA, the CDR3 is TGTGCCTGGACCGACGGGGGGTACGAGCAGTACTTC.

The chain uses TRBV4-1 and TRBJ2-2; D gene unclear. Germline CDR1 reads MGHRA; CDR2 reads YSYEKL. The CDR3 loop spans 15 amino acids. Trimming left V 3 bases short and J 0 bases short, with 8 bases between. The CDR3, as DNA: TGCGCCAGCAGCCATCCTGGAGCGAACACCGGGGAGCTGTTTTTT. This encodes CASSHPGANTGELFF.

This chain links TRBV11-2 with TRBJ1-2; weak D call: TRBD1 (5 bases). Trimming shortened V by 1 base and J by 2 bases, and 8 bases separated the two germline ends. From germline, CDR1 is SGHAT and CDR2 FQNNGV. This CDR3 has 14 residues. The CDR3 nucleotides read TGTGCCAGCAGCTTAGTGCGACAGAACTATGGCTACACCTTC. Translated: CASSLVRQNYGYTF.